This TCR beta chain originates from a study of brain T cells in children with intractable seizures. Only cases whose brain tissue showed the highest T cell transcript signatures were sequenced. Pre-surgery treatment included at least one anti-epileptic drug. Repertoires were generated with immunoSEQ multiplex PCR, while TCRdb's copy carries only in-frame clones and drops some. The table includes about 40,000 clones, approximately 92% detected once. This CDR3 region has 14 residues. Germline V CDR1 and CDR2: SGHAT, FQNNGV. V lost 0 bases and J 7 bases, leaving 12 bases between the germline ends. Findings of the study overall: Patients' HCMV serostatus was unknown; virus specificity rests on CDR3 similarity alone.

A remark on this clone: Its antigen is as yet unknown.

This clonotype was obtained from a girl aged 2 to 9 with tuberous sclerosis and intractable seizures. Sequences were derived from peripheral blood, sampled at surgery. The chain uses TRBV11-2 and TRBJ1-1; D unresolved. The CDR3, as DNA: TGTGCCAGCAGCTTAGATAGGTGGGTAGTTGAAGCTTTCTTT. Its translation: CASSLDRWVVEAFF.